The 21 T cell receptor beta chains reported below all come from one sample, sequenced in a study of beta chain features in type 1 diabetes. Expressed TCRB transcripts got sequenced, as all isolated RNA was reverse transcribed. TCRdb keeps only in-frame clones here, not all; method: immunoSEQ multiplex PCR. The sample contains more than 300,000 clones, about 12% of which appear only once. No cognate antigen is known for these TCRs. Study observations and caveats: In every one of the four CD4+ subsets, TCRB CDR3s were moderately but significantly shorter in Type 1 diabetes patients.

The sample taken for sequencing was naive CD4+ T cells from blood. The origin of the receptors is a woman in her late teens or twenties with type 1 diabetes.

This chain uses TRBV18 with TRBJ1-6, with D perhaps matching TRBD1 (5 bases). Per the germline V gene, CDR1 is KGHSH and CDR2 is LQKENI. The CDR3 contains 12 residues. Trimming took off 3 bases at V and 9 bases at J, with 6 bases between the two ends. CDR3 in DNA: TGTGCCAGCTCACCGACAGTTTCACCCCTCCACTTT. This encodes CASSPTVSPLHF.

The chain carries TRBV28 and TRBJ2-1, with a tentative D call TRBD2 (5 bases). Trimming stripped 5 bases from V and 10 bases from J, with 9 bases between. Per the germline V gene, CDR1 is MDHEN and CDR2 is SYDVKM. The CDR3 consists of 11 residues. The CDR3 spells CASSIWREQFF. CDR3 DNA: TGTGCCAGCAGTATTTGGAGGGAGCAGTTCTTC.

This clone was detected a few times. This rearrangement joins TRBV5-1 to TRBJ2-4, with a possible D match to TRBD1 (6 bases). V lost 0 bases and J lost 8, with 9 bases in between. This CDR3 is built from 13 residues. CDR1 and CDR2 (germline): SGHRS, YFSETQ. For the CDR3, the DNA is TGCGCCAGCAGCTTGGAGGGGGTAGACATTCAGTACTTC. Translated, it gives CASSLEGVDIQYF.

J is TRBJ2-3 and V is TRBV7-2; weak D call: TRBD2 (6 bases). V lost 7 bases and J lost 6, with 20 bases in between. CDR1 and CDR2 (germline): SGHTA, FQGNSA. The CDR3 contains 15 residues. The CDR3 DNA sequence: TGTGCCAGCAACTGGGCCGGGAGCCTATCGGATACGCAGTATTTT. Its protein product is CASNWAGSLSDTQYF. The complete variable domain, with remaining parts taken from reference TRBV7-2 and TRBJ2-3, reads GAGVSQSPSNKVTEKGKDVELRCDPISGHTALYWYRQSLGQGLEFLIYFQGNSAPDKSGLPSDRFSAERTGGSVSTLTIQRTQQEDSAVYLCASNWAGSLSDTQYFGPGTRLTVL.

This clone was counted a few times. The chain joins TRBV29-1 to TRBJ2-2; 12 bases line up with TRBD2. Trimming cost V 7 bases and J 1 base; bases outside gene matches: 4. Germline loops: CDR1 SQVTM, CDR2 ANQGSEA. The CDR3 runs to 15 residues. This chain's CDR3 is CSAGLAGRNTGELFF. The CDR3 DNA sequence: TGCAGCGCCGGACTAGCGGGGAGGAACACCGGGGAGCTGTTTTTT.

There are a few counts of this clone. J is TRBJ2-2 and V is TRBV15, with 13 bases lining up with TRBD2. This CDR3 comprises 18 residues. Germline CDR1 LNHNV, CDR2 YYDKDF (reference sequence). Trimming cost V 2 bases and J 5 bases; bases outside gene matches: 8. CDR3 amino acids: CATSRSPGLAGRTGELFF. DNA of the CDR3: TGTGCCACCAGCAGATCGCCGGGACTAGCGGGGAGGACCGGGGAGCTGTTTTTT.

This clone has more than one count but fewer than ten. This chain joins TRBV4-1 and TRBJ1-4, with 10 nucleotides matching TRBD1. V shed 3 bases and J 7 bases; nucleotides not matched to a gene: 5. Germline loops: CDR1 MGHRA, CDR2 YSYEKL. This CDR3 contains 15 residues. The CDR3 is CASSQRDRGIEKLFF. For the CDR3, the DNA is TGCGCCAGCAGCCAGCGGGACAGGGGAATTGAAAAACTGTTTTTT.

This chain connects TRBV7-2 to TRBJ2-1; no reliable D call. Trimming shortened V by 2 bases and J by 10 bases, and 6 bases separated the two germline ends. The CDR3 length is 11 residues. The germline V gene encodes CDR1 SGHTA and CDR2 FQGNSA. DNA of the CDR3: TGTGCCAGCAGCTTACAGCGCGAGCAGTTCTTC. This encodes CASSLQREQFF.

The V and J genes are TRBV28 and TRBJ2-3; no firm D call. The CDR3 contains 12 residues. Germline V gene lookup returns CDR1 MDHEN and CDR2 SYDVKM. With 6 bases removed from V and 2 bases from J, the gap between germline ends came to 6 bases. The CDR3: CASSTYTDTQYF. For the CDR3, the DNA is TGTGCCAGCAGCACATACACAGATACGCAGTATTTT.

The gene calls are TRBV2 and TRBJ1-2; D perhaps matches TRBD1 (5 bases). The CDR3 length is 16 residues. Germline V gives CDR1 SNHLY, CDR2 FYNNEI. The V end was cut by 4 bases, the J end by 4 bases, with 19 bases between. Written as DNA, the CDR3 is TGTGCCAGCAGTGCCCGCCTCCGGGGCGGGGGCTATGGCTACACCTTC. Translation: CASSARLRGGGYGYTF.

This chain links TRBV9 with TRBJ2-1; 10 positions match TRBD2. J was trimmed by 8 bases and V by 0 bases; bases with no gene match: 11. The CDR3 spans 17 residues. CDR1 and CDR2 from the germline V gene are SGDLS and YYNGEE. CDR3 nucleotide sequence: TGTGCCAGCAGCGTAGCGGCTAGCGGGAGCATAGGGTATGAGCAGTTCTTC. Translation: CASSVAASGSIGYEQFF.

This clone was found a few times. The chain employs TRBV6-5 and TRBJ2-5; TRBD2 agrees at 11 bases. Germline V gene lookup returns CDR1 MNHEY and CDR2 SVGAGI. The CDR3 is 15 amino acids. V trimming: 0 bases; J trimming: 5 bases; junction bases outside the gene matches: 2. In DNA, the CDR3 is TGTGCCAGCAGTTACTCTAGCGGGAGGGCGGAGACCCAGTACTTC. It yields the protein CASSYSSGRAETQYF.

The V call is TRBV7-3, the J call TRBJ2-1, with 7 bases matching TRBD2. The CDR3 is 14 residues long. Germline CDR1 and CDR2: SGHTA and FQGTGA. J gave up 10 bases and V 2 bases, and 8 bases lay outside the gene matches. The CDR3 reads CASSLAGARPEQFF. CDR3 coding DNA: TGTGCCAGCAGCTTAGCGGGAGCTCGCCCCGAGCAGTTCTTC. Looking up the rest from reference TRBV7-3 and TRBJ2-1 gives the full variable domain: GAGVSQTPSNKVTEKGKYVELRCDPISGHTALYWYRQSLGQGPEFLIYFQGTGAADDSGLPNDRFFAVRPEGSVSTLKIQRTERGDSAVYLCASSLAGARPEQFFGPGTRLTVL.

The rearrangement joins TRBV7-9 to TRBJ2-5; 8 nucleotides agree with TRBD1. The junction had 22 bases not matched to a gene; V was cut back by 5 bases and J by 5 bases. Looked up from germline, CDR1 is SEHNR and CDR2 is FQNEAQ (reference sequence). This CDR3 contains 19 residues. In nucleotides, the CDR3 is TGTGCCAGCAGCCAGGGGGTTGGACAGGGTTACTCGCGGTGGGAGACCCAGTACTTC. This translates into CASSQGVGQGYSRWETQYF.

The chain joins TRBV28 to TRBJ1-1; TRBD1 might be the D (6 bases). In germline, CDR1 is MDHEN, CDR2 SYDVKM. The CDR3 sequence is 12 residues long. Between the trimmed V and J ends, which lost 7 bases and 6 bases, there was a span of 12 bases. The CDR3 is CASTPEGAEAFF. The CDR3 coding sequence is TGTGCCAGCACTCCCGAGGGGGCTGAAGCTTTCTTT.

This chain uses TRBV28 with TRBJ1-2, with D possibly being TRBD1 (5 bases). V was shortened by 3 bases and J by 4 bases, with 12 bases between the two germline ends. Germline CDR1 is MDHEN and CDR2 is SYDVKM. CDR3 length: 14 amino acids. CDR3 sequence (DNA): TGTGCCAGCAGTTTCCAGGGTGATATCTATGGCTACACCTTC. Translated, it gives CASSFQGDIYGYTF.

This clone turned up a few times. The chain uses TRBV9 and TRBJ2-3; D remains unclear. The CDR3 is 11 residues long. The V gene lost 1 base and the J gene lost 5 bases, with 2 bases spanning the gap. Germline CDR1 reads SGDLS; CDR2 reads YYNGEE. CDR3 bases: TGTGCCAGCAGCGTACAAGATACGCAGTATTTT. Translation: CASSVQDTQYF.

This clone was seen a few times. The genes are TRBV7-2 and TRBJ1-2; 11 nucleotides agree with TRBD1. Trimming cost V 2 bases and J 12 bases; bases outside gene matches: 8. CDR3 length: 14 residues. The germline V gene encodes CDR1 SGHTA and CDR2 FQGNSA. This CDR3 is CASSLSDRGQRDTF. The DNA for the CDR3 is TGTGCCAGCAGCTTATCGGACAGGGGGCAAAGGGACACCTTC.

CDR3 bases: TGCAGCGCTAGGATAGGGGCTCCCCTGGACACTGAAGCTTTCTTT. It yields the protein CSARIGAPLDTEAFF. The chain has TRBV29-1 and TRBJ1-1, with D tentatively TRBD1 (5 bases). This CDR3 region has 15 residues. The ends were cut back, 7 bases at V and 3 bases at J, with 21 bases in the middle. Per the germline V gene, CDR1 is SQVTM and CDR2 is ANQGSEA.

This rearrangement joins TRBV13 to TRBJ2-7; TRBD2 matches 15 bases. With 6 bases clipped from V and 3 bases from J, the junction kept 9 bases outside the gene matches. Germline lookup yields CDR1 PRHDT and CDR2 FYEKMQ (reference sequence). The CDR3 length is 17 residues. CDR3 protein: CASSQGLAGGLVYEQYF. CDR3 nucleotide sequence: TGTGCCAGCAGTCAAGGACTAGCGGGGGGGCTGGTCTACGAGCAGTACTTC. Combining the CDR3 with reference TRBV13 and TRBJ2-7 gives the whole variable domain AAGVIQSPRHLIKEKRETATLKCYPIPRHDTVYWYQQGPGQDPQFLISFYEKMQSDKGSIPDRFSAQQFSDYHSELNMSSLELGDSALYFCASSQGLAGGLVYEQYFGPGTRLTVT.

This clone was observed a few times. This chain links TRBV5-6 with TRBJ2-1; possibly TRBD2 for D (6 bases). Trimming took off 5 bases at V and 0 bases at J, with 9 bases between the two ends. This CDR3 is 14 amino acids long. From germline, CDR1 is SGHDT and CDR2 YYEEEE. This chain's CDR3 is CASRGGSSYNEQFF. CDR3 coding DNA: TGTGCCAGCAGGGGGGGAAGCTCCTACAATGAGCAGTTCTTC.